This entry is about one T cell receptor beta chain. The CDR3 runs to 16 residues. Trimming cost V 5 bases and J 4 bases; bases outside gene matches: 8. The germline gives CDR1 DFQATT, CDR2 SNEGSKA (reference sequence). This entry comes from a study of tumor-infiltrating lymphocytes in primary liver carcinoma. Turning to the study itself: Ranging in age from 30 to 69 years, the patients were men and women. Measuring roughly 4.2 to 11 cm across, the tumors were staged as T1-T3 N0M0. Each of the samples returned roughly 3.65 to 8 million productive TCRbeta reads (a yield similar across tissue types).

Constant-region priming of around 500 ng total RNA yielded TCR beta cDNA. Investigators got TCR beta libraries out of three nested multiplex PCR rounds, done with slightly modified ARM-PCR. TRBV1-TRBV30 forward primers paired with a C-beta reverse primer drove the first two PCR rounds, about 10 cycles each. TCRdb called the multiplex PCR reads again in MiXCR, with one record for every CDR3 protein. The data contain some 95,000 distinct CDR3 sequences, around 68% of them seen just once; the ten biggest clones take up 27%. Unsorted bulk tissue (roughly 17-34 mg) underwent RNA and DNA co-extraction. This TCR derives from a man between 35 and 55 years old with primary liver carcinoma and hepatitis B virus infection. The rearrangement joins TRBV20-1 to TRBJ2-1; 13 bases line up with TRBD2. Material: tumor-adjacent normal liver tissue. CDR3 DNA: TGCAGTGCTCCCCCCGGGACTAGCGGGACATACAATGAGCAGTTCTTC. It yields the protein CSAPPGTSGTYNEQFF.